This T cell receptor (beta chain) was sequenced for a study of T cell responses to AZD1222 COVID-19 vaccine. The CDR3 runs to 13 residues. V dropped 1 base and J dropped 7 bases, with 10 bases sitting between them. CDR1 is LGHDT and CDR2 is YNNKEL in the germline V gene (reference sequence). The protocol was immunoSEQ multiplex PCR, while the TCRdb copy is restricted to in-frame clones and leaves out a portion. The sample consists of about 130,000 clones, 89% of them appearing once. Study conclusions and caveats: Females outnumbered males among donors, who were mostly white British; clonal diversity was possibly underestimated.

Comment on this clone: Its target is unknown.

The J gene is TRBJ1-2, the V gene TRBV3-1 (or the pseudogene TRBV3-2); no firm D call. This clonotype originated in an adult in good health. Sequences were derived from peripheral blood, sampled on day 0 of AZD1222 vaccination. As DNA, the CDR3 is TGTGCCAGCAGCCAAGGCGAGAATCGTGGCTACACCTTC. Translated: CASSQGENRGYTF.